This T cell receptor beta chain is from a study of post-analysis software for immune sequencing data. Across the study: Relapsing-remitting, secondary progressive and progressive-relapsing courses of multiple sclerosis were included.

As for this clonotype: Its antigen is as yet unknown.

Germline V gene sequence: CDR1 SGHRS, CDR2 YFSETQ. CDR3 size: 15 residues. Between the trimmed V and J ends, which lost 4 bases and 1 base, there was a span of 14 bases. Unique molecular identifiers tagged the TCR beta cDNA libraries. There were roughly 0.95 to 11 million T cells, and roughly 0.5 million cDNA molecules came from them. One entry per CDR3 protein, called by TCRdb with MiXCR from the PCR reads. The sample holds hundreds of thousands of distinct CDR3 sequences; 40% to 50% are singletons and the top ten take under 2%. Overall study findings and caveats: Diversity measured as normalized Chao1 was significantly lower in multiple sclerosis patients than in controls. The F measure placed samples prepared in the same batch into strongly shared clusters. The study found TRBV5-6, TRBV5-1 and TRBV20-1 among a handful of TRBV segments more frequent in patients than controls.

The V and J genes are TRBV5-1 and TRBJ1-1, with D tentatively TRBD1 (5 bases). Source material: blood. This sequence originates from a girl aged 10-17 years with multiple sclerosis. CDR3: CASSPDRGGNTEAFF. The CDR3 coding sequence is TGCGCCAGCAGCCCGGATCGGGGCGGGAACACTGAAGCTTTCTTT. Combining the CDR3 with reference TRBV5-1 and TRBJ1-1 gives the whole variable domain KAGVTQTPRYLIKTRGQQVTLSCSPISGHRSVSWYQQTPGQGLQFLFEYFSETQRNKGNFPGRFSGRQFSNSRSEMNVSTLELGDSALYLCASSPDRGGNTEAFFGQGTRLTVV.